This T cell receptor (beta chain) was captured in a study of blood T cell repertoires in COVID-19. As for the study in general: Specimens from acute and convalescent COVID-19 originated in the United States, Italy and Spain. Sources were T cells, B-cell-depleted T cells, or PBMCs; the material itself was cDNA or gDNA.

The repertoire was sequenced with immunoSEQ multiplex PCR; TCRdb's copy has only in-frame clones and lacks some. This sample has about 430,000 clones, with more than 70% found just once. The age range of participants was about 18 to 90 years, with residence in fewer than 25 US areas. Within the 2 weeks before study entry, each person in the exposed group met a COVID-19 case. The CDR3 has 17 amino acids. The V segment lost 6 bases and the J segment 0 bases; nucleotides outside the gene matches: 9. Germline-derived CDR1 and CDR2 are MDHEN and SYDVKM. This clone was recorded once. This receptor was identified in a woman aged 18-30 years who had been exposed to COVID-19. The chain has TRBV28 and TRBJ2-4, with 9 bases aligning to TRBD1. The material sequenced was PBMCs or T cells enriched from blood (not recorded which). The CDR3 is CASSMGQGWVAKNIQYF. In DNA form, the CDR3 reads TGTGCCAGCAGCATGGGACAGGGATGGGTAGCCAAAAACATTCAGTACTTC.